A single sample is the source of the 16 T cell receptor beta chains below, sequenced in a study of T cell repertoires in cytomegalovirus infection. Their cognate antigens are unknown. TCRdb re-called the reads through MiXCR, storing one row per CDR3 protein. This sample has roughly 990,000 distinct CDR3 sequences; around 30% occur once, and the top ten carry about an eighth. Sequencing used cultured CD8+ T cells from PBMCs, obtained from culture after CMV antigen stimulation. All receptors derive from a human donor in good health (CMV status not recorded). Some clones in this sample may be carry-over from other donors' samples.

This chain uses TRBV6-8 with TRBJ1-3, with a tentative D call TRBD1 (5 bases). Trimming took off 5 bases at V and 0 bases at J, with 14 bases between the two ends. The CDR3 spans 16 residues. Germline values: CDR1 MNHGY, CDR2 SAAAGT. The CDR3 DNA reads TGTGCCAGCAGTGGACCCAGGGCTCTCTCTGGAAACACCATATATTTT. It specifies CASSGPRALSGNTIYF.

V and J are TRBV27 and TRBJ2-3; 10 nucleotides agree with TRBD2. The germline gives CDR1 MNHEY, CDR2 SMNVEV (reference sequence). The CDR3 length is 16 residues. Unmatched junction bases numbered 8, after V lost 5 bases and J lost 3 bases. The CDR3 is CASSKAGGPRTDTQYF. In DNA, the CDR3 is TGTGCCAGCAGTAAAGCGGGGGGGCCCAGGACAGATACGCAGTATTTT.

This clonotype was recorded a few times. The rearrangement links TRBV7-6 to TRBJ1-5; TRBD1 matches at 10 bases. The CDR3 length is 16 residues. CDR1 SGHVS and CDR2 FNYEAQ come from the germline V gene. V lost 4 bases to trimming and J lost 4 bases; unmatched junction nucleotides: 7. The CDR3 coding sequence is TGTGCCAGCAGCTCGACTCCGGGACAGGGGAATCAGCCCCAGCATTTT. Translated: CASSSTPGQGNQPQHF.

This clonotype was picked up many times. J is TRBJ1-1 and V is TRBV4-1, with D uncertain. The V gene lost 0 bases and the J gene lost 0 bases, with 8 bases spanning the gap. The germline V gene encodes CDR1 MGHRA and CDR2 YSYEKL. This CDR3 is 15 amino acids long. CDR3 sequence: CASSQEERMNTEAFF. The CDR3 nucleotides are TGCGCCAGCAGCCAAGAAGAACGGATGAACACTGAAGCTTTCTTT.

The table lists this clonotype with a few counts. The rearrangement joins TRBV6-6 to TRBJ2-5; D uncertain. V dropped 5 bases and J dropped 4 bases, with 11 bases sitting between them. The CDR3 length is 13 residues. Per the germline V gene, CDR1 is MNHNY and CDR2 is SVGAGI (reference sequence). The CDR3 protein is CASSVHLAETQYF. As DNA, the CDR3 is TGTGCCAGCAGTGTTCACCTCGCAGAGACCCAGTACTTC.

The V and J genes are TRBV12-3 or TRBV12-4 and TRBJ1-6; tentatively, D is TRBD1 (5 bases). The V end lost 2 bases, the J end lost 7 bases, and 12 bases lay between the germline ends. This CDR3 is built from 15 residues. CDR3 residues: CASSLHQGRNSPLHF. DNA for the CDR3: TGTGCCAGCAGTTTACACCAGGGACGAAATTCACCCCTCCACTTT.

This clonotype turned up a few times. The V gene is TRBV29-1, the J gene TRBJ1-3; D call uncertain. This CDR3 spans 13 amino acids. With 0 bases removed from V and 1 base from J, the gap between germline ends came to 4 bases. Germline V gives CDR1 SQVTM, CDR2 ANQGSEA. The CDR3: CSVEELSGNTIYF. DNA for the CDR3: TGCAGCGTTGAAGAGCTTTCTGGAAACACCATATATTTT.

This chain joins TRBV2 and TRBJ2-2; TRBD2 is a possible D gene (6 bases). Germline V gene data show CDR1 as SNHLY and CDR2 as FYNNEI. With 1 base removed from V and 6 bases from J, the gap between germline ends came to 12 bases. The CDR3 spans 15 residues. The CDR3: CASSEVLGGAGELFF. CDR3 bases: TGTGCCAGCAGTGAAGTCCTCGGAGGGGCCGGGGAGCTGTTTTTT. The complete variable domain, with remaining parts taken from reference TRBV2 and TRBJ2-2, reads EPEVTQTPSHQVTQMGQEVILRCVPISNHLYFYWYRQILGQKVEFLVSFYNNEISEKSEIFDDQFSVERPDGSNFTLKIRSTKLEDSAMYFCASSEVLGGAGELFFGEGSRLTVL.

The chain uses TRBV19 and TRBJ2-2, with TRBD2 as a possible D gene (5 bases). The CDR3 loop spans 12 amino acids. Germline CDR1 LNHDA, CDR2 SQIVND (reference sequence). Trimming took off 10 bases at V and 3 bases at J, with 9 bases between the two ends. CDR3: CATLEDTGELFF. CDR3 bases: TGTGCCACTCTGGAGGACACCGGGGAGCTGTTTTTT.

About this clonotype: This may stem from a read error, because a much larger clone lies one nucleotide away. J is TRBJ2-1 and V is TRBV5-6; D gene uncertain. Per the germline V gene, CDR1 is SGHDT and CDR2 is YYEEEE. V dropped 3 bases and J dropped 8 bases, with 6 bases sitting between them. The CDR3 consists of 11 residues. The CDR3 coding sequence is TGTGCCAGCAGCTCGACATATGAGCAGTTCTTC. The encoded protein is CASSSTYEQFF.

In its sample, this clonotype was seen a few times. This chain uses TRBV4-1 with TRBJ1-1, with a tentative D call TRBD1 (6 bases). The germline V gene encodes CDR1 MGHRA and CDR2 YSYEKL. V was cut by 0 bases and J by 4 bases, with 9 bases left in between. The CDR3 runs 14 residues. The CDR3, as DNA: TGCGCCAGCAGCCAAGATAGGACAGTCACTGAAGCTTTCTTT. This gives the protein CASSQDRTVTEAFF.

The sample holds many counts of this clonotype. The genes are TRBV12-3 or TRBV12-4 and TRBJ1-2, with D perhaps TRBD1 (6 bases). The CDR3 contains 14 residues. With 1 base removed from V and 6 bases from J, the gap between germline ends came to 12 bases. Written as DNA, the CDR3 is TGTGCCAGCAGTTTAGGGGGGCAACGGCATGGCTACACCTTC. It encodes CASSLGGQRHGYTF.

To note about this clonotype: Its ends do not fully match the called genes, so a read error is possible. V usage is TRBV7-6 and J usage is TRBJ2-3, with 8 bases matching TRBD2. The CDR3 contains 16 residues. The germline gives CDR1 SGHVS, CDR2 FNYEAQ. CDR3 nucleotides: TGTGCTAGCAGCTTAAAACCGGGACTAGGCGCAGATACGCAGTATTTT. It codes for CASSLKPGLGADTQYF.

This chain uses TRBV9 with TRBJ2-1; no definite D call. V gave up 1 base and J gave up 0 bases, with 8 bases separating them. The CDR3 loop spans 15 amino acids. The germline gives CDR1 SGDLS, CDR2 YYNGEE. The CDR3 DNA sequence: TGTGCCAGCAGCGTATCGGGCCGCTCCTACAATGAGCAGTTCTTC. Its protein product is CASSVSGRSYNEQFF.

At least ten counts were recorded for this clonotype. The V and J genes are TRBV29-1 and TRBJ2-1; possibly TRBD1 for D (5 bases). Trimming pared 8 bases from V and 6 bases from J, leaving 14 bases between. This CDR3 comprises 12 residues. Germline V gene lookup returns CDR1 SQVTM and CDR2 ANQGSEA. The CDR3 sequence is CSPVGQTNEQFF. CDR3 coding DNA: TGCAGCCCCGTGGGGCAAACCAATGAGCAGTTCTTC.

The chain links TRBV6-1 to TRBJ2-3, with TRBD2 matching 8 bases. In germline, CDR1 is MNHNS, CDR2 SASEGT. The CDR3 runs to 16 residues. V gave up 3 bases and J gave up 0 bases; unmatched junction bases: 5. The CDR3: CASSEERGPSTDTQYF. The CDR3 DNA reads as TGTGCCAGCAGTGAGGAGCGGGGGCCAAGCACAGATACGCAGTATTTT.